Presented here are 26 T cell receptor beta chains from one specimen sequenced in a study of cytomegalovirus exposure and HLA in healthy donors listed by TCRdb under 2017. Receptors were amplified or captured by the immunoSEQ multiplex PCR assay. Drawn from immuneACCESS, this table holds only the in-frame rearrangements with V and J called that TCRdb kept. Clones are partly lost; checked studies trace under half to an unresolved V gene and leave the rest unexplained. In all, the sample holds about 70,000 clones, and 85% to 95% of those were seen once. The ten largest make up approximately 1.5% of the sample. The sample consisted of PBMCs. These TCRs come from a young man in good health and CMV-seropositive.

This sequence joins TRBV5-4 and TRBJ2-5; 8 bases agree with TRBD1. The V gene end was trimmed by 4 bases and the J gene end by 6 bases; junction bases not matched to a gene: 11. The germline gives CDR1 SGHNT, CDR2 YYREEE (reference sequence). The CDR3 is made up of 15 amino acids. CDR3 in amino acids: CASSPHYGQGQTQYF. The CDR3 nucleotides read TGTGCCAGCAGCCCACATTATGGACAGGGCCAGACCCAGTACTTC.

The chain combines TRBV28 with TRBJ2-3; no definite D call. The CDR3 spans 13 residues. In germline, CDR1 is MDHEN, CDR2 SYDVKM. V was pared by 6 bases and J by 4 bases, with 11 bases between. The CDR3 DNA reads TGTGCCAGCAGCCTGACTCTAGCAGATACGCAGTATTTT. Protein sequence: CASSLTLADTQYF.

This clone appeared a single time. The V gene is TRBV2, the J gene TRBJ2-7, with 8 bases identical to TRBD1. Germline loops: CDR1 SNHLY, CDR2 FYNNEI. The CDR3 spans 14 residues. J gave up 1 base and V 8 bases, and 7 bases lay outside the gene matches. CDR3 in DNA: TGTGCCAGCGGGGGGACAGGAAATTCCTACGAGCAGTACTTC. Translating gives CASGGTGNSYEQYF.

This sequence joins TRBV19 and TRBJ1-1, with 7 bases identical to TRBD1. The J segment lost 7 bases and the V segment lost 3 bases, leaving 8 bases of the junction unmatched. Germline values: CDR1 LNHDA, CDR2 SQIVND (reference sequence). This CDR3 contains 14 residues. The CDR3 here is CASSMTGSDDEAFF. In DNA, the CDR3 is TGTGCCAGTAGTATGACAGGGTCTGATGATGAAGCTTTCTTT.

This CDR3 is CASSLGQNGYEQYF. In nucleotides, the CDR3 is TGTGCCAGCAGCCTGGGACAAAATGGCTACGAGCAGTACTTC. The J gene is TRBJ2-7, the V gene TRBV5-6; tentatively, D is TRBD1 (6 bases). This CDR3 has 14 residues. Between the trimmed V and J ends, which lost 4 bases and 3 bases, there was a span of 14 bases. The germline V gene encodes CDR1 SGHDT and CDR2 YYEEEE. Full variable domain (outside the CDR3, taken from reference TRBV5-6 and TRBJ2-7): DAGVTQSPTHLIKTRGQQVTLRCSPKSGHDTVSWYQQALGQGPQFIFQYYEEEERQRGNFPDRFSGHQFPNYSSELNVNALLLGDSALYLCASSLGQNGYEQYFGPGTRLTVT.

V is TRBV6-1 and J is TRBJ1-1; D is ambiguous. The germline V gene has CDR1 MNHNS and CDR2 SASEGT. The CDR3 runs 13 residues. V was cut by 2 bases and J by 5 bases, with 9 bases left in between. CDR3 DNA: TGTGCCAGCAGTGAACAGTTACAGACTGAAGCTTTCTTT. Protein: CASSEQLQTEAFF.

This clone has only one observation. J is TRBJ2-5 and V is TRBV28; no clear D gene. Per germline, CDR1 MDHEN and CDR2 SYDVKM. Trimming pared 10 bases from V and 1 base from J, leaving 13 bases between. This CDR3 has 13 residues. DNA for the CDR3: TGTGCCACCTCGGTCGGAGTCCAAGAGACCCAGTACTTC. Translation gives CATSVGVQETQYF.

This clone has just a few counts. In DNA, the CDR3 is TGCGCCAGCAGCCAAGGACTAGCGGGAGAAAACGAGCAGTACTTC. It is translated as CASSQGLAGENEQYF. The rearrangement uses TRBV4-1 and TRBJ2-7, with 12 bases aligning to TRBD2. Germline assignment: CDR1 MGHRA and CDR2 YSYEKL. The CDR3 extends over 15 amino acids. The junction had 3 bases not matched to a gene; V was cut back by 1 base and J by 5 bases.

Within the sample, this clone is medium-sized. The chain joins TRBV6-4 to TRBJ1-2, with D maybe TRBD1 (6 bases). The V end lost 3 bases, the J end lost 1 base, and 6 bases lay between the germline ends. The CDR3 loop spans 13 amino acids. The germline V gene encodes CDR1 MRHNA and CDR2 SNTAGT. The DNA for the CDR3 is TGTGCCAGCAGTGAGGACAGTAACTATGGCTACACCTTC. It translates to CASSEDSNYGYTF.

The chain carries TRBV4-1 and TRBJ2-5; no clear D gene. The CDR3 loop spans 13 amino acids. Germline loops: CDR1 MGHRA, CDR2 YSYEKL. Trimming stripped 5 bases from V and 5 bases from J, with 12 bases between. The CDR3 sequence: CASSLSPSETQYF. CDR3 DNA: TGCGCCAGCAGCTTAAGCCCATCGGAGACCCAGTACTTC.

The chain has TRBV20-1 and TRBJ2-1; D is unclear. The CDR3 is 10 amino acids. Germline assignment: CDR1 DFQATT and CDR2 SNEGSKA (reference sequence). Trimming stripped 7 bases from V and 11 bases from J, with 12 bases between. CDR3 in amino acids: CSVKEQQQFF. The DNA of the CDR3 is TGCAGTGTTAAAGAACAGCAGCAGTTCTTC.

The chain's CDR3 is CASKTANTGELFF. The CDR3 DNA reads TGTGCCAGCAAGACAGCGAACACCGGGGAGCTGTTTTTT. The V call is TRBV11-2, the J call TRBJ2-2; D may be TRBD1 (5 bases). V lost 7 bases and J lost 0, with 6 bases in between. Germline lookup yields CDR1 SGHAT and CDR2 FQNNGV. The CDR3 loop spans 13 amino acids. Full variable domain (remainder filled in from reference TRBV11-2 and TRBJ2-2): EAGVAQSPRYKIIEKRQSVAFWCNPISGHATLYWYQQILGQGPKLLIQFQNNGVVDDSQLPKDRFSAERLKGVDSTLKIQPAKLEDSAVYLCASKTANTGELFFGEGSRLTVL.

The genes are TRBV6-6 and TRBJ1-1; possible D gene TRBD1, 5 bases. The CDR3 has 13 amino acids. Trimming left V 5 bases short and J 0 bases short, with 7 bases between. Germline lookup yields CDR1 MNHNY and CDR2 SVGAGI (reference sequence). This CDR3 is CASSMTVNTEAFF. The CDR3 coding sequence is TGTGCCAGCAGTATGACAGTGAACACTGAAGCTTTCTTT.

This chain joins TRBV5-6 and TRBJ1-5, with 7 nucleotides matching TRBD1. The CDR3 contains 15 residues. V dropped 4 bases and J dropped 5; count of bases not matched to a gene: 9. Germline CDR1 and CDR2: SGHDT and YYEEEE. CDR3 loop: CASSAKGQRDQPQHF. The CDR3 bases are TGTGCCAGCAGCGCCAAGGGACAGAGAGATCAGCCCCAGCATTTT.

J is TRBJ2-1 and V is TRBV4-1; the match to TRBD1 covers 8 bases. The CDR3 runs to 17 residues. Germline V gene data show CDR1 as MGHRA and CDR2 as YSYEKL. After removal of 2 bases from V and 4 bases from J, the junction contained 10 bases not matched to a gene. This chain's CDR3 is CASSQTPGQVTYNEQFF. As DNA, the CDR3 is TGCGCCAGCAGCCAAACGCCGGGACAGGTCACATACAATGAGCAGTTCTTC.

The CDR3: CAISAGTGGVNEQFF. The CDR3 DNA reads TGTGCCATCAGTGCCGGGACAGGGGGTGTGAATGAGCAGTTCTTC. The chain has TRBV10-3 and TRBJ2-1, with TRBD1 matching 11 bases. Germline lookup yields CDR1 ENHRY and CDR2 SYGVKD. The V gene end was trimmed by 4 bases and the J gene end by 7 bases; junction bases not matched to a gene: 6. This CDR3 is 15 amino acids long.

This clone was detected only a few times. The chain employs TRBV25-1 and TRBJ2-7; a possible D gene is TRBD1 (6 bases). This CDR3 is 13 amino acids long. Germline-derived CDR1 and CDR2 are MGHDK and SYGVNS. Trimming took off 8 bases at V and 2 bases at J, with 13 bases between the two ends. The DNA for the CDR3 is TGTGCCAGCTCGACGACAGGTCCCTACGAGCAGTACTTC. Translating it yields CASSTTGPYEQYF.

This rearrangement joins TRBV6-1 to TRBJ2-7; tentative D call: TRBD2 (6 bases). Germline V lookup: CDR1 MNHNS, CDR2 SASEGT. The V end was cut by 9 bases, the J end by 10 bases, with 10 bases between. This CDR3 has 9 amino acids. The CDR3 region is CASGEAQYF. CDR3 DNA sequence: TGTGCCAGTGGGGAGGCCCAGTACTTC.

CDR3 protein: CASSQEIAGQRLETQYF. In DNA, the CDR3 is TGTGCCAGCAGCCAAGAAATCGCGGGACAGAGGTTAGAGACCCAGTACTTC. This chain joins TRBV14 and TRBJ2-5, with D maybe TRBD1 (7 bases). This CDR3 has 17 residues. CDR1 is SGHDN and CDR2 is FVKESK in the germline V gene. V lost 0 bases and J lost 4, with 18 bases in between.

The chain couples TRBV2 to TRBJ1-6, with 10 bases lining up with TRBD1. The CDR3 is made up of 16 amino acids. V lost 6 bases to trimming and J lost 7 bases; unmatched junction nucleotides: 9. The V gene's germline CDR1 is SNHLY and CDR2 FYNNEI. In DNA, the CDR3 is TGTGCCAGCAGGCCCGACAGGGGGCAGAGGAATTCACCCCTCCACTTT. Translating it yields CASRPDRGQRNSPLHF.

The V and J genes are TRBV14 and TRBJ1-4; 9 bases are a match to TRBD1. The CDR3 is made up of 16 amino acids. V lost 2 bases and J lost 6; bases outside the gene matches: 7. The germline V gene has CDR1 SGHDN and CDR2 FVKESK. CDR3 DNA: TGTGCCAGCAGCCAAAACAGGGGGCTTAAGGATGAAAAACTGTTTTTT. Translation: CASSQNRGLKDEKLFF.

Here the CDR3 DNA reads TGTGCCAGCAGTTACTCGCTAGCGGGAGGCTACAATGAGCAGTTCTTC. It yields the protein CASSYSLAGGYNEQFF. The rearrangement joins TRBV6-5 to TRBJ2-1; 11 nucleotides line up with TRBD2. J gave up 3 bases and V 0 bases, and 1 base lay outside the gene matches. Germline-derived CDR1 and CDR2 are MNHEY and SVGAGI. The CDR3 has 16 residues.

This clone has a single count. The CDR3, as DNA: TGTGCCAGCAGTCGAGACTCTGGGGCCAACGTCCTGACTTTC. Residues: CASSRDSGANVLTF. The chain is built from TRBV28 and TRBJ2-6; D not resolved. There are 14 residues in the CDR3. Germline V lookup: CDR1 MDHEN, CDR2 SYDVKM. The V end lost 5 bases, the J end lost 0 bases, and 5 bases lay between the germline ends.

V gene TRBV5-1 combines with J gene TRBJ2-1; the match to TRBD2 covers 15 bases. Germline V gives CDR1 SGHRS, CDR2 YFSETQ. V dropped 3 bases and J dropped 8; count of bases not matched to a gene: 3. The CDR3 is 15 amino acids. Here the CDR3 DNA reads TGCGCCAGCAGCTCGGGGACTAGCGGGAGGCATGAGCAGTTCTTC. Protein product: CASSSGTSGRHEQFF.

This chain links TRBV7-8 with TRBJ2-3, with a tentative D call TRBD1 (5 bases). V was cut by 2 bases and J by 2 bases, with 11 bases left in between. CDR3 length: 15 amino acids. Germline V gene sequence: CDR1 SGHVS, CDR2 FQNEAQ. CDR3 loop: CASSLSGRVTDTQYF. As DNA, the CDR3 is TGTGCCAGCAGCTTATCCGGCAGGGTCACAGATACGCAGTATTTT. The entire variable domain, with the rest obtained from reference TRBV7-8 and TRBJ2-3, is as follows: GAGVSQSPRYKVAKRGQDVALRCDPISGHVSLFWYQQALGQGPEFLTYFQNEAQLDKSGLPSDRFFAERPEGSVSTLKIQRTQQEDSAVYLCASSLSGRVTDTQYFGPGTRLTVL.

V and J are TRBV4-1 and TRBJ2-7, with D perhaps matching TRBD2 (6 bases). Trimming removed 2 bases from V and 9 bases from J, with 26 bases in between. Germline V gene data show CDR1 as MGHRA and CDR2 as YSYEKL. The CDR3 contains 17 residues. The CDR3 coding sequence is TGCGCCAGCAGCCAACTGGGGGACTTGCTCCCGGTCGGGGGGCAGTACTTC. It is translated as CASSQLGDLLPVGGQYF.